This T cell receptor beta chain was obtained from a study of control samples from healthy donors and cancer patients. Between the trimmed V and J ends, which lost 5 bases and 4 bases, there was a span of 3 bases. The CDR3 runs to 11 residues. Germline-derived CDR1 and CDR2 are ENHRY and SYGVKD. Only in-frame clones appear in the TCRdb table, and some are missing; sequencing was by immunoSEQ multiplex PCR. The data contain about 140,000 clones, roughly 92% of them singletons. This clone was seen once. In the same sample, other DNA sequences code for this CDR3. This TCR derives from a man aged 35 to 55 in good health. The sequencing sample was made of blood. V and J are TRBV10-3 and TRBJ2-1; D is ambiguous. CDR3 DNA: TGTGCCATCAGTATATACAATGAGCAGTTCTTC. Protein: CAISIYNEQFF.